This T cell receptor beta chain emerged from a study of T cell repertoires in cytomegalovirus infection. Notes on this clonotype: Its antigen is still unknown.

TCRdb re-called the reads through MiXCR, storing one row per CDR3 protein. The table shows roughly 70,000 distinct CDR3 sequences, with roughly 20% occurring only once. Study-wide findings and caveats: HLA-C-restricted, CMV-specific TCR beta clonotypes were dominant ex vivo.

This specimen consisted of CD8+ T cells from cultured PBMCs, obtained from culture after CMV antigen stimulation. The source is a human donor in good health (CMV status not recorded). Some clones in this sample may be carry-over from other donors' samples.

The CDR3 DNA reads TGCGCCAGCAGCCAAGGCAGGGATATGCCACCCCTCCACTTT. Translating gives CASSQGRDMPPLHF. The chain carries TRBV4-3 and TRBJ1-6, with a tentative D call TRBD1 (5 bases). Germline CDR1 reads LGHNA; CDR2 reads YSLEER. This CDR3 comprises 14 residues. The V end was cut by 1 base, the J end by 11 bases, with 12 bases between.